Listed below are T cell receptor beta chains from one sample, sequenced in a study of blood T cell repertoires in COVID-19. The data were produced by immunoSEQ multiplex PCR, yet TCRdb's version contains in-frame clones alone and is incomplete. The sample has about 120,000 clones, 60% to 75% seen once. The material sequenced was peripheral blood. Source of these receptors: a woman aged 70-85 years with acute or convalescent COVID-19. The CDR3 runs from the conserved cysteine through the conserved F or W.

CDR3aa	v_gene	j_gene
CASSLADSYGYTF	TRBV5-4	TRBJ1-2
CASSQSGTETYEQYF	TRBV7-2	TRBJ2-7
CASSLIDSTNEKLFF	TRBV5-8	TRBJ1-4
CSVESQGGNGYTF	TRBV29-1	TRBJ1-2
CASSKVRGHPQSYNEQFF	TRBV21-1	TRBJ2-1
CASSGGQGGTQYF	TRBV7-2	TRBJ2-5
CATSDSGQFQETQYF	TRBV24-1	TRBJ2-5
CASSIGTSGGKETQYF	TRBV9	TRBJ2-5
CASHGTGRDIQYF	TRBV28	TRBJ2-4
CASSGGTGSTDTQYF	TRBV6-5	TRBJ2-3
CASSPRDRGYTEAFF	TRBV18	TRBJ1-1
CASSLAGTSGGGLYQETQYF	TRBV7-2	TRBJ2-5
CASSWRQGAYEQYF	TRBV5-1	TRBJ2-7
CASSPPVGAESQETQYF	TRBV18	TRBJ2-5
CASSNHLARNEQFF	TRBV7-9	TRBJ2-1
CASSLAGRPPLHF	TRBV7-2	TRBJ1-6
CASSLYGSNTGELFF	TRBV27	TRBJ2-2
CASSISQGALYEQYF	TRBV19	TRBJ2-7
CAISVEGREGYTF	TRBV10-3	TRBJ1-2
CASSTRGQGAHYEQYF	TRBV28	TRBJ2-7
CASSLGQNQPQHF	TRBV5-1	TRBJ1-5
CAWRRQGNTEAFF	TRBV30	TRBJ1-1
CASSISSGRGEQYF	TRBV19	TRBJ2-7
CASLSGQNYGYTF	TRBV5-6	TRBJ1-2
CASSVRTGGDGELFF	TRBV9	TRBJ2-2
CASSRNYGYTF	TRBV28	TRBJ1-2
CASSTLTGPGTEAFF	TRBV7-9	TRBJ1-1
CASSPGVSGGTYEQYF	TRBV4-3	TRBJ2-7
CASSPLRRGTGNTIYF	TRBV5-1	TRBJ1-3
CASRQASARVNYGYTF	TRBV28	TRBJ1-2
CASSPAGVRQETQYF	TRBV5-1	TRBJ2-5
CASSLGQGNLFF	TRBV7-9	TRBJ1-4
CASSPGLAGGPLEQYF	TRBV5-1	TRBJ2-7
CASGRTSGSYDEQFF	TRBV7-9	TRBJ2-1
CASSYEEGNTGELFF	TRBV6-6	TRBJ2-2
CASSPQELTGSGNTIYF	TRBV5-1	TRBJ1-3
CSASSDRGTEAFF	TRBV20-1	TRBJ1-1
CASSLSGVGHEQYF	TRBV27	TRBJ2-7
CASSFGGPLEAFF	TRBV12-3/TRBV12-4	TRBJ1-1
CASKFTDGVGEQYF	TRBV5-1	TRBJ2-7
CASKSSPQETQYF	TRBV6-6	TRBJ2-5
CAISPGTGNEKLFF	TRBV10-3	TRBJ1-4
CASTRTGSGRTYNEQFF	TRBV27	TRBJ2-1
CASGITGSEAFF	TRBV2	TRBJ1-1
CASSVVGTDSPLHF	TRBV9	TRBJ1-6
CASSNREGETQYF	TRBV19	TRBJ2-5
CASRRVMNTEAFF	TRBV6-5	TRBJ1-1
CASSRGSTDTQYF	TRBV6-2/TRBV6-3	TRBJ2-3
CAWSEVRRLVGANTEAFF	TRBV30	TRBJ1-1
CASSPGGLRYQPQHF	TRBV18	TRBJ1-5
CASSYGRAGRETQYF	TRBV6-5	TRBJ2-5
CASSPGTGRNTIYF	TRBV19	TRBJ1-3
CASSLKGRQGALGSYEQYF	TRBV5-1	TRBJ2-7
CASRQESETSRPSTDTQYF	TRBV14	TRBJ2-3
CASSSSGGSYNEQFF	TRBV19	TRBJ2-1
CASSYSIGHTYEQYF	TRBV6-5	TRBJ2-7
CASSPDIKTQYF	TRBV5-1	TRBJ2-5